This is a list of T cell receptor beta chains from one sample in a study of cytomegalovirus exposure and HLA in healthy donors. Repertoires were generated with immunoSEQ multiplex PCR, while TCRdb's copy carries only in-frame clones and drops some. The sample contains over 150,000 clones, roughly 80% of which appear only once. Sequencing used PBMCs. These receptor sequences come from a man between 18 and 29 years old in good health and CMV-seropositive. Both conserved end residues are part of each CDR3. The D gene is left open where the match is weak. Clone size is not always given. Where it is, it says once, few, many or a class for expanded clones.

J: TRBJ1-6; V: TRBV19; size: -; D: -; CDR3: CASSGRQVRSPLHF; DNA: TGTGCCAGTAGTGGGAGACAGGTCCGTTCACCCCTCCACTTT
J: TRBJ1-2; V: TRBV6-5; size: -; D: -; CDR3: CASGASNYGYTF; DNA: TGCGCCAGCGGGGCCTCTAACTATGGCTACACCTTC
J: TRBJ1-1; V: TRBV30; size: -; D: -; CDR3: CAWSPTGYEAFF; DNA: TGTGCCTGGAGTCCCACAGGCTACGAAGCTTTCTTT
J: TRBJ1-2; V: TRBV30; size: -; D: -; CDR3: CAWRGGLYGYTF; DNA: TGTGCCTGGAGGGGGGGGCTCTATGGCTACACCTTC
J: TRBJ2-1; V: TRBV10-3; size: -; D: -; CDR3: CAISESQGLDEQFF; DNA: TGTGCCATCAGTGAGTCACAGGGTTTGGATGAGCAGTTCTTC
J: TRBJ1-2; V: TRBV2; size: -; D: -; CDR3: CASRIRNNQVYGYTF; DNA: TGTGCCAGCAGGATCAGAAACAACCAAGTATATGGCTACACCTTC
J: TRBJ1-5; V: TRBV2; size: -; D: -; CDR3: CASSDRVSAIQQPQHF; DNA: TGTGCCAGCAGTGACAGGGTATCCGCAATACAGCAGCCCCAGCATTTT
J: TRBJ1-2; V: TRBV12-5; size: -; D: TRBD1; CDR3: CASGLVPDRAGGYTF; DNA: TGTGCTAGTGGTTTGGTCCCGGACAGGGCGGGGGGCTACACCTTC
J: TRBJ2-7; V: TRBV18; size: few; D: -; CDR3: CASSPITGATYEQYF; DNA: TGTGCCAGCTCACCAATAACAGGAGCTACCTACGAGCAGTACTTC
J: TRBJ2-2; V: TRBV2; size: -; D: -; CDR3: CASSESVEGANTGELFF; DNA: TGTGCCAGCAGTGAGTCCGTGGAGGGAGCGAACACCGGGGAGCTGTTTTTT